This TCR beta chain is drawn from a study of response to subunit inactivated influenza vaccine. General observations from the study: Authors suggested that a seasonal influenza vaccination recruits few new T cells each time.

With respect to this clonotype: Its specificity is not known.

TCRdb reanalysed the RT-PCR reads using MiXCR and keeps one entry per CDR3 protein. The top ten clones hold roughly 6.4% of a sample with 550,000 to 800,000 distinct CDR3 sequences, approximately 15% of them seen once. This specimen consisted of PBMCs from blood, obtained less than 15 days before vaccination. The clonotype was recovered from a man in his fifties or sixties who received an inactivated influenza vaccine.

CDR3 residues: CATSDGTMLETQYF. The CDR3 DNA reads as TGTGCCACCAGTGACGGGACGATGCTAGAGACCCAGTACTTC. The chain employs TRBV24-1 and TRBJ2-5; D may correspond to TRBD1 or TRBD2 (5 bases each). Trimming shortened V by 4 bases and J by 4 bases, and 12 bases separated the two germline ends. CDR3 length: 14 residues. From germline, CDR1 is KGHDR and CDR2 SFDVKD.